This entry lists 21 T cell receptor beta chains sequenced from one sample in a study of coeliac disease. The repertoire was sequenced with immunoSEQ multiplex PCR; TCRdb's copy has only in-frame clones and lacks some. The table shows fewer than 5,500 clones, with roughly 54% occurring only once. Sequencing was done on a sample of intraepithelial lymphocytes from the gut. The receptors originated from a woman in her thirties with active celiac disease.

CDR3 in amino acids: CAWSGGTRGNQPQHF. DNA for the CDR3: TGTGCCTGGAGTGGGGGGACTAGAGGTAATCAGCCCCAGCATTTT. The chain recombines TRBV30 with TRBJ1-5, with TRBD1 as a possible D gene (5 bases). CDR3 size: 15 residues. CDR1 GTSNPN and CDR2 SVGIG come from the germline V gene (reference sequence). V lost 1 base, J lost 4 bases, and 14 bases lay in between.

Judged by abundance, this clone is medium-sized. The chain combines TRBV28 with TRBJ1-2; 12 bases align to TRBD1. Germline V gives CDR1 MDHEN, CDR2 SYDVKM. The J segment lost 5 bases and the V segment lost 7 bases, leaving 14 bases of the junction unmatched. The CDR3 covers 17 residues. CDR3: CASTPLPGQGALYGYTF. CDR3 DNA sequence: TGTGCCAGCACTCCCCTTCCGGGACAGGGGGCACTTTATGGCTACACCTTC.

The genes are TRBV28 and TRBJ2-2, with D perhaps TRBD1 (6 bases). The CDR3 is 15 amino acids. V lost 8 bases to trimming and J lost 0 bases, with 13 bases between them. Germline V gene sequence: CDR1 MDHEN, CDR2 SYDVKM. In DNA form, the CDR3 reads TGTGCCAGCTCCCCCGGGACACCGAACACCGGGGAGCTGTTTTTT. Translated: CASSPGTPNTGELFF. The full variable domain, completed using reference TRBV28 and TRBJ2-2, is DVKVTQSSRYLVKRTGEKVFLECVQDMDHENMFWYRQDPGLGLRLIYFSYDVKMKEKGDIPEGYSVSREKKERFSLILESASTNQTSMYLCASSPGTPNTGELFFGEGSRLTVL.

This clone was found a few times. The chain couples TRBV5-1 to TRBJ1-1; a weak D match, TRBD1 (6 bases). From germline, CDR1 is SGHRS and CDR2 YFSETQ. The V and J ends lost 5 bases and 5 bases respectively, with 13 bases between them. This CDR3 comprises 13 residues. The CDR3 DNA follows: TGCGCCAGCAGGACAGGTCTGACTACTGAAGCTTTCTTT. Translating it yields CASRTGLTTEAFF.

The chain is built from TRBV7-9 and TRBJ2-2; no clear D. The CDR3 covers 13 residues. The germline V gene encodes CDR1 SEHNR and CDR2 FQNEAQ (reference sequence). V lost 5 bases and J 6 bases, leaving 10 bases between the germline ends. CDR3 DNA: TGTGCCAGCAGCCTACTTAAGCCCGGGGAGCTGTTTTTT. Translation gives CASSLLKPGELFF.

V usage is TRBV28 and J usage is TRBJ2-5; 9 bases are shared with TRBD1. In germline, CDR1 is MDHEN, CDR2 SYDVKM. This CDR3 spans 15 amino acids. V was pared by 4 bases and J by 5 bases, with 8 bases of the junction left unmatched. CDR3 loop: CASSSSGTGYETQYF. DNA of the CDR3: TGTGCCAGCAGTTCCTCCGGGACAGGGTACGAGACCCAGTACTTC.

CDR3 protein: CASKRGGLWETQYF. The CDR3 nucleotides read TGTGCCAGCAAGAGAGGGGGCCTTTGGGAGACCCAGTACTTC. The chain joins TRBV13 to TRBJ2-5; TRBD1 aligns across 7 bases. V was clipped by 7 bases and J by 5 bases; unmatched bases: 10. CDR3 length equals 14 residues. Germline CDR1 is PRHDT and CDR2 is FYEKMQ (reference sequence).

The CDR3 sequence is CASSLAASGGAVNEQFF. The CDR3 DNA sequence: TGCGCCAGCAGCTTGGCAGCTAGCGGGGGGGCCGTTAATGAGCAGTTCTTC. The V gene is TRBV5-1, the J gene TRBJ2-1; 12 bases fit TRBD2. Germline V gives CDR1 SGHRS, CDR2 YFSETQ. Trimming at V came to 0 bases and at J to 7 bases, leaving 8 bases not matched to a gene. The CDR3 consists of 17 residues.

The rearrangement uses TRBV28 and TRBJ1-6, with D perhaps matching TRBD1 (6 bases). CDR3 length: 19 amino acids. Between the trimmed V and J ends, which lost 6 bases and 0 bases, there was a span of 21 bases. Germline-derived CDR1 and CDR2 are MDHEN and SYDVKM. CDR3 sequence (DNA): TGTGCCAGCAGCCCTGAGGGACACAGCCCTAGCTCCTATAATTCACCCCTCCACTTT. As protein: CASSPEGHSPSSYNSPLHF.

This clone appeared once. The chain is built from TRBV2 and TRBJ1-5; a possible D gene is TRBD1 (6 bases). This CDR3 has 15 amino acids. Deletions cut 7 bases from V and 2 bases from J, with 15 bases between. Germline V gene sequence: CDR1 SNHLY, CDR2 FYNNEI. CDR3 sequence (DNA): TGTGCCAGCAAGACGGGGGCGGGGGGCAATCAGCCCCAGCATTTT. Translating gives CASKTGAGGNQPQHF.

The rearrangement links TRBV5-1 to TRBJ2-3; no reliable D call. Germline-derived CDR1 and CDR2 are SGHRS and YFSETQ. CDR3 size: 15 residues. Trimming took off 4 bases at V and 1 base at J, with 13 bases between the two ends. The CDR3 DNA is TGCGCCAGCAGCCGTAGAACGTTGGGCACAGATACGCAGTATTTT. Its protein product is CASSRRTLGTDTQYF.

This clone has a handful of counts. The V and J genes are TRBV9 and TRBJ2-5; 11 nucleotides line up with TRBD2. From germline, CDR1 is SGDLS and CDR2 YYNGEE. CDR3 length equals 19 residues. J was trimmed by 5 bases and V by 0 bases; bases with no gene match: 15. The CDR3 loop reads CASSVGTSGGSFPGETQYF. CDR3 DNA sequence: TGTGCCAGCAGCGTAGGAACTAGCGGGGGCTCTTTTCCCGGGGAGACCCAGTACTTC.

The chain couples TRBV2 to TRBJ2-3; maybe TRBD1 (7 bases). CDR3 length: 14 residues. Germline CDR1 reads SNHLY; CDR2 reads FYNNEI. The V end lost 10 bases, the J end lost 1 base, and 15 bases lay between the germline ends. The DNA of the CDR3 is TGTGCCACCAGGGGGAGGACGGGCACAGATACGCAGTATTTT. It codes for CATRGRTGTDTQYF.

V and J are TRBV7-9 and TRBJ1-4, with no clear D. There are 15 residues in the CDR3. Trimming left V 5 bases short and J 0 bases short, with 10 bases between. In germline, CDR1 is SEHNR, CDR2 FQNEAQ (reference sequence). CDR3 loop: CASSPITTTNEKLFF. CDR3 coding DNA: TGTGCCAGCAGCCCTATAACTACAACTAATGAAAAACTGTTTTTT.

This clone was counted only a few times. V and J are TRBV28 and TRBJ2-5; no clear D. The CDR3 totals 15 residues. The ends were cut back, 6 bases at V and 5 bases at J, with 19 bases in the middle. CDR1 MDHEN and CDR2 SYDVKM come from the germline V gene. Here the CDR3 DNA reads TGTGCCAGCAGCCAATCTAGTGAGGTTATGGAGACCCAGTACTTC. Residues: CASSQSSEVMETQYF.

The rearrangement links TRBV7-2 to TRBJ1-6; D remains unclear. Germline loops: CDR1 SGHTA, CDR2 FQGNSA. Trimming removed 1 base at V and 3 bases at J, with 7 bases between. This CDR3 is 15 amino acids long. The CDR3 DNA reads TGTGCCAGCAGCTTAGTTTCTTTCTATAATTCACCCCTCCACTTT. Translated: CASSLVSFYNSPLHF.

The rearrangement joins TRBV5-1 to TRBJ2-7, with 11 nucleotides matching TRBD2. The CDR3 sequence is 16 residues long. Looked up from germline, CDR1 is SGHRS and CDR2 is YFSETQ. J lost 0 bases, V lost 0 bases, and 2 bases had no gene match. CDR3 sequence: CASSLGLAGISYEQYF. In DNA, the CDR3 is TGCGCCAGCAGCTTGGGACTAGCGGGGATCTCCTACGAGCAGTACTTC. The full variable domain, rest sourced from reference TRBV5-1 and TRBJ2-7, is KAGVTQTPRYLIKTRGQQVTLSCSPISGHRSVSWYQQTPGQGLQFLFEYFSETQRNKGNFPGRFSGRQFSNSRSEMNVSTLELGDSALYLCASSLGLAGISYEQYFGPGTRLTVT.

This sequence joins TRBV29-1 and TRBJ2-1; D is undetermined. V was cut by 3 bases and J by 9 bases, with 9 bases left in between. CDR1 and CDR2 (germline): SQVTM, ANQGSEA. This CDR3 contains 11 residues. For the CDR3, the DNA is TGCAGCGTTGATTACACATCTGAGCAGTTCTTC. Its protein is CSVDYTSEQFF.

This clone was observed a handful of times. The chain recombines TRBV6-1 with TRBJ1-1, with D hard to call. The V and J ends lost 6 bases and 4 bases respectively, with 9 bases between them. This CDR3 spans 12 amino acids. CDR1 and CDR2 from the germline V gene are MNHNS and SASEGT. The CDR3 region has the DNA TGTGCCAGCAGCCGATCCGGCACTGAAGCTTTCTTT. Encoded protein: CASSRSGTEAFF.

The gene calls are TRBV7-9 and TRBJ1-1; D gene ambiguous. From germline, CDR1 is SEHNR and CDR2 FQNEAQ (reference sequence). With 1 base removed from V and 10 bases from J, the gap between germline ends came to 19 bases. The CDR3 has 15 amino acids. DNA for the CDR3: TGTGCCAGCAGCTTAGAGGCGATGAGGAGTGTCGGAGCTTTCTTT. Its protein is CASSLEAMRSVGAFF.

The chain joins TRBV5-1 to TRBJ2-3, with a weak D call TRBD2 (5 bases). There are 14 residues in the CDR3. The V and J ends lost 0 bases and 0 bases respectively, with 5 bases between them. Germline V gene sequence: CDR1 SGHRS, CDR2 YFSETQ. For the CDR3, the DNA is TGCGCCAGCAGCTTGGGGACTAGCACAGATACGCAGTATTTT. It yields the protein CASSLGTSTDTQYF.